What follows are 2 T cell receptor beta chains derived from one specimen sequenced in a study of cytomegalovirus exposure and HLA in healthy donors. The method was immunoSEQ multiplex PCR; TCRdb's version includes in-frame clones alone and lacks a portion of them. The table lists some 200,000 clones, around nine tenths of them singletons. The sequencing input was PBMCs. The receptor source for this set is a woman younger than 30 in good health and CMV-seronegative.

The chain is built from TRBV30 and TRBJ1-5; perhaps TRBD1 as D (5 bases). The length of the CDR3 is 14 residues. The germline V gene encodes CDR1 GTSNPN and CDR2 SVGIG (reference sequence). Trimming stripped 7 bases from V and 2 bases from J, with 15 bases between. The CDR3 coding sequence is TGTGCCTTCAAGTTGGGGCCTGGCAATCAGCCCCAGCATTTT. Its translation is CAFKLGPGNQPQHF.

The rearrangement joins TRBV28 to TRBJ2-3; 8 bases fit TRBD2. The V segment lost 5 bases and the J segment 3 bases; nucleotides outside the gene matches: 10. The CDR3 consists of 16 residues. Germline CDR1 MDHEN, CDR2 SYDVKM. CDR3 DNA: TGTGCCAGCAGTACCATAGCGGGGAGTAGAACAGATACGCAGTATTTT. Protein product: CASSTIAGSRTDTQYF.